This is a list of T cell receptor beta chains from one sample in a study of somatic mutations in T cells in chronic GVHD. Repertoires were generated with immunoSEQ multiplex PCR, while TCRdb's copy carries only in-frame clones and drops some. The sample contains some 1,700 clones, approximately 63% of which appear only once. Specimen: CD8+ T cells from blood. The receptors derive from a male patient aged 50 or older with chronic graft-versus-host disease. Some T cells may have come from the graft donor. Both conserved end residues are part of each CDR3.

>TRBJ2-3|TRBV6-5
CASSLAGGPVDTQYF
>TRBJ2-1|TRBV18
CASSPLREGLDNEQFF
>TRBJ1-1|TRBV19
CASSSEGVVAFF
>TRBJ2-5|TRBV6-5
CASSYAEEGGTQYF
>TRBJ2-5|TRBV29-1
CSVQGGSGSPRGETQYF
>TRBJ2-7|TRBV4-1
CASSQDFPGTTYEQYF
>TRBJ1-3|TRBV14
CASSQYFSGNTIYF
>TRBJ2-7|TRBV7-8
CASSLTGGPGQYF
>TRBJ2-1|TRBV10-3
CAISDPNEQFF
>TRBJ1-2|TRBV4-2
CASSSSGGIVYGYTF
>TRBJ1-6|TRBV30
CAWNSSPERNSPLHF
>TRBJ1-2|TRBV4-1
CASSSSGGIVYGYTF
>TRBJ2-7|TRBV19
CASSIADKSPYEQYF
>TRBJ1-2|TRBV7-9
CASSLTGSPYGYTF
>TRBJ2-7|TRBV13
CASSLGLAASYEQYF
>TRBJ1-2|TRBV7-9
CASSSKTGGPSSIYGYTF
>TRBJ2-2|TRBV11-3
CASSLRGSQAGELFF
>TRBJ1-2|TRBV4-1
CASRLEGARGYTF